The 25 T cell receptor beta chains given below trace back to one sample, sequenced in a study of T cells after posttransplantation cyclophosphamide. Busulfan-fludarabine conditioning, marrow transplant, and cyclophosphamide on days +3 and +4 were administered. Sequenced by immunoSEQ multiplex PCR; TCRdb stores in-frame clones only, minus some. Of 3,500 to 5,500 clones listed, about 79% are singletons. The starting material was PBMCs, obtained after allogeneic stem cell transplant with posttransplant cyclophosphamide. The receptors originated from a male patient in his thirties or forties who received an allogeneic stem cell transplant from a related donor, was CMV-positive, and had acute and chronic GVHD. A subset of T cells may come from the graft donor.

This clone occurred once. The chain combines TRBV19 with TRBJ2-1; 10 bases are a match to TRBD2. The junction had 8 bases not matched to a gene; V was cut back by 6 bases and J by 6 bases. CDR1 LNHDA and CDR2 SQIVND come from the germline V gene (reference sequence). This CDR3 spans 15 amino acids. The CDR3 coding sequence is TGTGCCAGTAGGCTAGCGGGAGCTTATAGCAATGAGCAGTTCTTC. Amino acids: CASRLAGAYSNEQFF.

The chain's CDR3 is CASSLGGHPVRYF. The CDR3 nucleotides are TGTGCCAGCAGCTTAGGGGGACACCCCGTTCGGTACTTC. The V and J genes are TRBV11-3 and TRBJ2-5, with a weak D call TRBD1 (6 bases). V lost 1 base and J 13 bases, leaving 16 bases between the germline ends. Per the germline V gene, CDR1 is SGHNT and CDR2 is YENEEA. The CDR3 contains 13 residues.

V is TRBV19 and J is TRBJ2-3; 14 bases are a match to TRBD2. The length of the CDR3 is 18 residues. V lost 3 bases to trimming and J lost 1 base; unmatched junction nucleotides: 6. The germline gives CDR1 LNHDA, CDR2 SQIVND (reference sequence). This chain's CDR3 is CASSIGLAGGVGTDTQYF. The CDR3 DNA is TGTGCCAGTAGTATTGGACTAGCGGGAGGTGTCGGCACAGATACGCAGTATTTT. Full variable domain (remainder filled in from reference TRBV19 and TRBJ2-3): DGGITQSPKYLFRKEGQNVTLSCEQNLNHDAMYWYRQDPGQGLRLIYYSQIVNDFQKGDIAEGYSVSREKKESFPLTVTSAQKNPTAFYLCASSIGLAGGVGTDTQYFGPGTRLTVL.

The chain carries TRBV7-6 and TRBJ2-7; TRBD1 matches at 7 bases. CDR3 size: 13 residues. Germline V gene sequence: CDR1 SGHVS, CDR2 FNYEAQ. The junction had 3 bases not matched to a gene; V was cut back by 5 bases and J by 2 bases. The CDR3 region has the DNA TGTGCCAGCAGCAACAGGGGAGCCTACGAGCAGTACTTC. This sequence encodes CASSNRGAYEQYF.

The CDR3 loop reads CASSQEGRRTEAFF. CDR3 sequence (DNA): TGTGCCAGCAGCCAAGAAGGTAGGCGGACTGAAGCTTTCTTT. The chain links TRBV14 to TRBJ1-1; D uncertain. Trimming pared 0 bases from V and 5 bases from J, leaving 10 bases between. In germline, CDR1 is SGHDN, CDR2 FVKESK. This CDR3 comprises 14 residues.

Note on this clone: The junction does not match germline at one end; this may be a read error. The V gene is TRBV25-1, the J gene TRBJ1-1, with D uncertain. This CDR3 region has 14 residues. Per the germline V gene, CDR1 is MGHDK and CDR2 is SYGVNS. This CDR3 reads CASTPVVESTKALF. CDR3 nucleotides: TGTGCCAGCACCCCAGTGGTGGAGAGCACTAAAGCTCTCTTT.

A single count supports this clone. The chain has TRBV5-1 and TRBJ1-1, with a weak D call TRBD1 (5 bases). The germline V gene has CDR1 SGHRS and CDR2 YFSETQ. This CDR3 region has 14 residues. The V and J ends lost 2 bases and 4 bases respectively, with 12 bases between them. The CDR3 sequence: CASSFWGEATEAFF. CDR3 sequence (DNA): TGCGCCAGCAGCTTTTGGGGGGAAGCCACTGAAGCTTTCTTT.

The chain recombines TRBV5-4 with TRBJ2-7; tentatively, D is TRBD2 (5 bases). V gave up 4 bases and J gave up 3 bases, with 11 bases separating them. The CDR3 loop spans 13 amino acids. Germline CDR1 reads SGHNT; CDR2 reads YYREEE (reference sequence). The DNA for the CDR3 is TGTGCCAGCAGCCAAGAGGGAGTCTACGAGCAGTACTTC. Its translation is CASSQEGVYEQYF.

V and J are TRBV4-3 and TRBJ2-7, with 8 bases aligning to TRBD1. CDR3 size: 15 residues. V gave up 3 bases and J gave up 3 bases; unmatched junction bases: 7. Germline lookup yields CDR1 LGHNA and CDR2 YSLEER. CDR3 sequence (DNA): TGCGCCAGCAGCCAGTTGCTCGGACAGGGCTACGAGCAGTACTTC. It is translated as CASSQLLGQGYEQYF.

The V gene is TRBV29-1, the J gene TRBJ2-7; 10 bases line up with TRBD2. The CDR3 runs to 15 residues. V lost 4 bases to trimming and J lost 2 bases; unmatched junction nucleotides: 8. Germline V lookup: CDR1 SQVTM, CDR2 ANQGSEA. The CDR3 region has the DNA TGCAGCGTTGCCAGCGGGAGGGCGGGGGCCTACGAGCAGTACTTC. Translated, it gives CSVASGRAGAYEQYF.

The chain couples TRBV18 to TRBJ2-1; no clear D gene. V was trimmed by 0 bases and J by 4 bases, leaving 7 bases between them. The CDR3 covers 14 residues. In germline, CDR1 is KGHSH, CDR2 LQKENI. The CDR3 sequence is CASSPPTKYNEQFF. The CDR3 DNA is TGTGCCAGCTCACCACCGACAAAATACAATGAGCAGTTCTTC. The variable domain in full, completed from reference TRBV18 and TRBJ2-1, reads NAGVMQNPRHLVRRRGQEARLRCSPMKGHSHVYWYRQLPEEGLKFMVYLQKENIIDESGMPKERFSAEFPKEGPSILRIQQVVRGDSAAYFCASSPPTKYNEQFFGPGTRLTVL.

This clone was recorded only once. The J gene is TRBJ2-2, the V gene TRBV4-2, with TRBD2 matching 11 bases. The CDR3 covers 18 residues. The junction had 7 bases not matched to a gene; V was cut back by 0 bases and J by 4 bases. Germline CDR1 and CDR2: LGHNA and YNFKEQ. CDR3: CASSQERKGTSGTGELFF. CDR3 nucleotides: TGTGCCAGCAGCCAAGAGCGGAAGGGGACTAGCGGCACCGGGGAGCTGTTTTTT.

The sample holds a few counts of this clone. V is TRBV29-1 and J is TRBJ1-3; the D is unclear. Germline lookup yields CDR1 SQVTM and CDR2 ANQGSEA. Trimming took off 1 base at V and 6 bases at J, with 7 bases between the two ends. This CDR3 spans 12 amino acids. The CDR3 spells CSVEATLNTIYF. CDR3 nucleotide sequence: TGCAGCGTTGAAGCTACGCTAAACACCATATATTTT.

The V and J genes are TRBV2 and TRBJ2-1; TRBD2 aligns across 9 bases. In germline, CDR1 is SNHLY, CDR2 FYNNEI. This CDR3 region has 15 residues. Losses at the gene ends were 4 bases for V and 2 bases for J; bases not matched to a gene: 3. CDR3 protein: CASSGLAGPYNEQFF. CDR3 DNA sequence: TGTGCCAGCAGTGGGCTAGCGGGACCCTACAATGAGCAGTTCTTC.

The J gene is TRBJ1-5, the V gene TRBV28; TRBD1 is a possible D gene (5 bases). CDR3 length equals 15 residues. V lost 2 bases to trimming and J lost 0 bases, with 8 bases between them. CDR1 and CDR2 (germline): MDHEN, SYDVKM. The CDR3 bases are TGTGCCAGCAGTTTAGGGACTTTTAGCAATCAGCCCCAGCATTTT. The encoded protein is CASSLGTFSNQPQHF.

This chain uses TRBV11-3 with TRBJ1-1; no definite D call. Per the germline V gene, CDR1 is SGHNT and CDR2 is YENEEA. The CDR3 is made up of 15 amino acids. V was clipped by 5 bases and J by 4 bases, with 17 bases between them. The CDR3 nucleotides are TGTGCCAGCAGCCCCACCTTGGAGGTAGGCACTGAAGCTTTCTTT. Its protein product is CASSPTLEVGTEAFF.

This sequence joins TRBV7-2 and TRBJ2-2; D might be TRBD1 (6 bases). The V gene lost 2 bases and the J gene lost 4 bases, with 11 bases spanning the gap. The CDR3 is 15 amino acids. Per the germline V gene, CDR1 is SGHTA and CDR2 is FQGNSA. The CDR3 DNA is TGTGCCAGCAGCTTATCCGGGACAACCACCGGGGAGCTGTTTTTT. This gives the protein CASSLSGTTTGELFF.

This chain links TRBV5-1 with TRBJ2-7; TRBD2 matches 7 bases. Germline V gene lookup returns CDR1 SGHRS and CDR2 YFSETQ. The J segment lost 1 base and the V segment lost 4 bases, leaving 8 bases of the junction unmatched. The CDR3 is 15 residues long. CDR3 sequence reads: CASSGGSGMSYEQYF. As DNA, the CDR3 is TGCGCCAGCAGCGGGGGGAGCGGGATGTCCTACGAGCAGTACTTC.

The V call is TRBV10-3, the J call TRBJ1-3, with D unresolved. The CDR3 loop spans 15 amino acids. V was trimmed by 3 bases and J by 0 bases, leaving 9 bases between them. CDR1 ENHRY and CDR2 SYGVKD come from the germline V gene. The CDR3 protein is CAISEAGSSGNTIYF. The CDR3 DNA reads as TGTGCCATCAGTGAAGCCGGGAGCTCTGGAAACACCATATATTTT.

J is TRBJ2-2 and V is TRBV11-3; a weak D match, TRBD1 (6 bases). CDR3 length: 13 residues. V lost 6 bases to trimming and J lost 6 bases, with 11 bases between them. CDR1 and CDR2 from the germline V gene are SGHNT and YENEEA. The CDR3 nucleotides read TGTGCCAGCAGATTTCCAGGGGCCGGGGAGCTGTTTTTT. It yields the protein CASRFPGAGELFF.

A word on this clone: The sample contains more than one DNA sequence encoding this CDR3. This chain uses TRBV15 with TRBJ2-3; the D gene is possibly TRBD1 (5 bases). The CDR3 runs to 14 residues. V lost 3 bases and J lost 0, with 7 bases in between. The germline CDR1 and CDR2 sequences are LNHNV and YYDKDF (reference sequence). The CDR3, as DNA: TGTGCCACCAGCAGGGCAGGGAGCACAGATACGCAGTATTTT. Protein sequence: CATSRAGSTDTQYF.

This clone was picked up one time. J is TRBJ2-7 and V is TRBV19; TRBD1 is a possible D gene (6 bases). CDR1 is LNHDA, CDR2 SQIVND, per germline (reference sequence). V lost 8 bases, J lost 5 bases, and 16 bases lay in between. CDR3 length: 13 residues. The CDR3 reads CASQPRGTDEQYF. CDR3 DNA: TGTGCCAGTCAGCCGAGGGGGACCGACGAGCAGTACTTC.

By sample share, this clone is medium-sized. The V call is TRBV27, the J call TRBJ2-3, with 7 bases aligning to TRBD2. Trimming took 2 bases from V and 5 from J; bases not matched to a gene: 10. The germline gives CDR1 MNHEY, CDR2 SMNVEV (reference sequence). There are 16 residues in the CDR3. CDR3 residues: CASSLRLASQGDTQYF. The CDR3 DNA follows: TGTGCCAGCAGTTTAAGACTAGCCTCCCAGGGAGATACGCAGTATTTT.

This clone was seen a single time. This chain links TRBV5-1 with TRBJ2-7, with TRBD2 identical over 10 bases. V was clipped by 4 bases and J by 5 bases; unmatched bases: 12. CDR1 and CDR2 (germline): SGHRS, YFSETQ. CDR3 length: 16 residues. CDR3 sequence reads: CASSLTAGLAGDEQYF. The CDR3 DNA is TGCGCCAGCAGCCTAACCGCCGGGCTAGCGGGGGACGAGCAGTACTTC.

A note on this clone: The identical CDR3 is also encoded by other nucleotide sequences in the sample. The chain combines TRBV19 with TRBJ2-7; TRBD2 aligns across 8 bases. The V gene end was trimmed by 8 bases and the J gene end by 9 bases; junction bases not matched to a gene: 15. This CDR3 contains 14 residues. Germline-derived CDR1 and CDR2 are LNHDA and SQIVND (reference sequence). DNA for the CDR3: TGTGCCAGTGGGGCAGCGGGAGTGGGGTCGATGCAGTACTTC. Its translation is CASGAAGVGSMQYF.